Detailed here is one T cell receptor (beta chain). Its antigen is still unknown. Coverage ceases 3 residues before the CDR3 finishes, and the germline J gene fills in the end. The source of the sample is a study of Tregs in tolerant kidney transplant recipients. Method: immunoSEQ multiplex PCR; TCRdb's copy keeps in-frame clones and lacks some. The sample includes approximately 52,000 clones. CDR1 and CDR2 from the germline V gene are KGHSH and LQKENI. The CDR3 spans 15 residues. J was trimmed by 1 base and V by 2 bases; bases with no gene match: 5. Points from the study as a whole: Biological reproducibility was not directly addressed, but technical replication error appeared minimal. Tolerant patients' donor-specific Tregs expanded beyond overall Tregs, suggesting antigen-driven growth. The small number of patients limits these findings pending further validation. Activated donor B cell expansion appeared to reveal the most relevant donor-specific TCRbeta repertoire.

The TCR was taken from a human donor who received a combined kidney and bone marrow transplant. The material sequenced was CD4+ T cells from blood, taken before the transplant. The chain couples TRBV18 to TRBJ2-7, with TRBD2 matching 7 bases. The chain's CDR3 is CASSPYSSGSYEQYF. The covered CDR3 bases are TGTGCCAGCTCACCATACTCTAGCGGATCCTACGAG.